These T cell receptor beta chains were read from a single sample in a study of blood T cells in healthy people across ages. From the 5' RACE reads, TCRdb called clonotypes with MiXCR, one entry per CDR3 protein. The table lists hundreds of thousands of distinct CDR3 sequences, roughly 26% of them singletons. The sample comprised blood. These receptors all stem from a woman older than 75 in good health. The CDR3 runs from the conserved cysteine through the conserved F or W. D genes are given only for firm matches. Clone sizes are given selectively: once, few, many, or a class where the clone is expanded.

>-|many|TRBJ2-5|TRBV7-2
CASSLGWGTAQETQYF
TGTGCCAGCAGCTTAGGATGGGGGACGGCACAAGAGACCCAGTACTTC
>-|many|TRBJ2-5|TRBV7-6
CASSPVPEGKTQYF
TGTGCCAGCAGCCCAGTACCTGAGGGAAAGACCCAGTACTTC
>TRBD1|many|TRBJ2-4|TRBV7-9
CASSLVGQALAKNIQYF
TGTGCCAGCAGCTTGGTGGGACAGGCCCTAGCCAAAAACATTCAGTACTTC
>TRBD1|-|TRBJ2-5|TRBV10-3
CAISAQGQQYF
TGTGCCATCAGTGCACAGGGGCAGCAGTACTTC
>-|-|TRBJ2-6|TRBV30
CAWRRLSGANVLTF
TGTGCCTGGAGGAGGTTGTCTGGGGCCAACGTCCTGACTTTC
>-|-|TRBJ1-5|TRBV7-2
CASSNGRGAEPQHF
TGTGCCAGCAGCAATGGGAGGGGCGCGGAGCCCCAGCATTTT
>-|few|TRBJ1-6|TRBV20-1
CSARGGVRGAYSPLHF
TGCAGTGCTAGAGGGGGGGTCAGGGGCGCGTATTCACCCCTCCACTTT
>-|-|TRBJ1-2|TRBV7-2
CASSLAPPAGYGYTF
TGTGCCAGCAGCTTAGCCCCACCGGCAGGGTATGGCTACACCTTC
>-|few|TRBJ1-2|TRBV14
CASSLSLQGGYTF
TGTGCCAGCAGCCTCTCCCTTCAAGGGGGCTACACCTTC
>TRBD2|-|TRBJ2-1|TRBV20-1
CSARTSGGRSHNEQFF
TGCAGTGCTAGGACCAGCGGGGGGCGCTCCCACAATGAGCAGTTCTTC
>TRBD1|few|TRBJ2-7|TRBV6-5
CASSYYRGGYYEQYF
TGTGCCAGCAGTTACTACAGAGGGGGCTACTACGAGCAGTACTTC
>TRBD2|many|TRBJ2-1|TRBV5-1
CASSPGTSGGISSYNEQFF
TGCGCCAGCAGCCCCGGGACTAGCGGGGGGATCAGCTCCTACAATGAGCAGTTCTTC
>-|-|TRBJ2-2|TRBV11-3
CASSFGTPNTGELFF
TGTGCCAGCAGCTTCGGGACACCCAACACCGGGGAGCTGTTTTTT
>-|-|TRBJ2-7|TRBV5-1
CASSFRHVTGNEQYF
TGCGCCAGCAGCTTTCGACACGTCACGGGTAACGAGCAGTACTTC
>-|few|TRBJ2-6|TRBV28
CASGFSQISGANVLTF
TGTGCCAGCGGTTTTTCACAGATCTCTGGGGCCAACGTCCTGACTTTC
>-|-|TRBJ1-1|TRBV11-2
CASSLGTYTANTEAFF
TGTGCCAGCAGCTTAGGAACCTACACGGCGAACACTGAAGCTTTCTTT
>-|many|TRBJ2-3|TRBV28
CASGSGTDTQYF
TGTGCCAGCGGTAGCGGCACAGATACGCAGTATTTT
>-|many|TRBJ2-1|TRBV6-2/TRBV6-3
CASSPESVNEQFF
TGTGCCAGCAGCCCGGAGTCCGTCAATGAGCAGTTCTTC
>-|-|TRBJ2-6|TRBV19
CASSMRGTSGANVLTF
TGTGCCAGTAGTATGAGGGGAACCTCTGGGGCCAACGTCCTGACTTTC
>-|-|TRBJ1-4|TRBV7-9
CASSLASTGNEKLFF
TGTGCCAGCAGCTTAGCGTCGACAGGAAATGAAAAACTGTTTTTT
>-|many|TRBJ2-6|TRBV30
CAWRPSGANVLTF
TGTGCCTGGAGACCTTCTGGGGCCAACGTCCTGACTTTC
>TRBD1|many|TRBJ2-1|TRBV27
CASSRDRDPGQSSYNEQFF
TGTGCCAGCAGTCGGGACAGGGACCCAGGCCAGAGCTCCTACAATGAGCAGTTCTTC
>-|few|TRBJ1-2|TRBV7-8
CASSLDSPKGGGYTF
TGTGCCAGCAGCTTGGACAGCCCGAAAGGGGGTGGCTACACCTTC
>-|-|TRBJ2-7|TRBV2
CASSRERGSYNEQYF
TGTGCCAGCAGTAGGGAGCGTGGTTCCTACAATGAGCAGTACTTC
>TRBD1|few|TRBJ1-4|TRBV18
CASSPTGVHGSATNEKLFF
TGTGCCAGCTCACCCACAGGGGTCCATGGGAGCGCAACTAATGAAAAACTGTTTTTT
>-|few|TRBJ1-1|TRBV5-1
CASSLAGLTGSTEAFF
TGCGCCAGCAGCTTGGCCGGGCTTACCGGGAGTACTGAAGCTTTCTTT
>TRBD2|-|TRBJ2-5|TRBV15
CATSNLGGLVEQYF
TGTGCCACCAGCAACCTGGGGGGGTTGGTTGAGCAGTACTTC